This T cell receptor beta chain was identified in a study of cytomegalovirus exposure and HLA in healthy donors. The PCR made use of 60 Vbeta and 13 Jbeta primers. The assay was immunoSEQ multiplex PCR, and TCRdb's table has in-frame clones only and misses some. The data include around 210,000 clones; the top ten clones carry over 0.95%. Whole-study results and caveats: Across HLA loci, a later analysis found differing TCR association rates, with DRB1 most and HLA-C fewest.

For this clone: What it recognizes is unknown.

V lost 0 bases and J 9 bases, leaving 28 bases between the germline ends. This CDR3 is 19 amino acids long. Germline V gene lookup returns CDR1 SGDLS and CDR2 YYNGEE. The sequenced sample consisted of PBMCs. The chain employs TRBV9 and TRBJ2-1; perhaps TRBD2 as D (6 bases). This clonotype originated in a girl aged 2 to 9 in good health and CMV-seropositive. CDR3 nucleotide sequence: TGTGCCAGCAGCGTAGGGCCCGGGACTCTCGCTACCTTGCGGGGTGAGCAGTTCTTC. This gives the protein CASSVGPGTLATLRGEQFF.